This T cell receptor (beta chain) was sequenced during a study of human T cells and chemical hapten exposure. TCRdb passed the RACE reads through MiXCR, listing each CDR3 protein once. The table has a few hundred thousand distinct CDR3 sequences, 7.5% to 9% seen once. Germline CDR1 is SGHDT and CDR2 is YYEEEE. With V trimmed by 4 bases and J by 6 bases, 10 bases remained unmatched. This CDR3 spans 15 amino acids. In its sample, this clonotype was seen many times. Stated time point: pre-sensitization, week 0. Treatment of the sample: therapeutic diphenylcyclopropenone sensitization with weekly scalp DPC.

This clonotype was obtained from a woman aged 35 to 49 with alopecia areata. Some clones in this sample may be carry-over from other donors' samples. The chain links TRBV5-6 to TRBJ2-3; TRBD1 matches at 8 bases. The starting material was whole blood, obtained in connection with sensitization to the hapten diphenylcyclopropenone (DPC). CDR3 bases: TGTGCCAGCAGCCGGGCGGACAGGGACATGGATACGCAGTATTTT. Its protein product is CASSRADRDMDTQYF.